This T cell receptor beta chain is from a study of blood T cell repertoires in COVID-19. Study-wide background: Donors in the United States, Italy and Spain gave samples during acute or convalescent COVID-19. T cells, B-cell-depleted T cells, or PBMCs supplied cDNA or gDNA.

This CDR3 is 15 amino acids long. Germline V lookup: CDR1 SGHRS, CDR2 YFSETQ. Trimming cost V 8 bases and J 0 bases, with 15 bases left between them. Under the authors' procedure: Using reference gene primer amplification, nucleated cell counts were estimated. Method: immunoSEQ multiplex PCR; TCRdb's copy keeps in-frame clones and lacks some. The DNA was the basis for D and trimming; V, J and clone size are from that table. The profile shows 54,000 or so clones, roughly 80% of them singletons. The sequencing sample was made of peripheral blood. This TCR came from a woman in her fifties or sixties with acute or convalescent COVID-19. The chain uses TRBV5-1 and TRBJ2-1; D remains unclear. As DNA, the CDR3 is TGCGCCAGTGGCGCTGGGCTCAGCTCCTACAATGAGCAGTTCTTC. Protein: CASGAGLSSYNEQFF.